Ten or more counts support the clone carrying this TCR beta chain. Its antigen is unknown. This entry is derived from a study of regulatory T cells in long-lasting Graves disease. Overall study findings and caveats: The TCR repertoire of persistent Graves' patients was less diverse than that of newly diagnosed ones.

The CDR3 consists of 16 residues. Germline loops: CDR1 MNHNS, CDR2 SASEGT. V lost 7 bases to trimming and J lost 5 bases; unmatched junction nucleotides: 13. This sample's time point: newly diagnosed GD, antithyroid drugs for less than 3 months. TCR sequences were obtained from RNA taken from PBMCs. The authors built TCR beta libraries using iRepertoire HTBI primers and Arm-PCR of CDR3 regions. From the multiplex PCR reads, TCRdb called clonotypes with MiXCR, one entry per CDR3 protein. This table holds about 360,000 distinct CDR3 sequences, 15% to 20% found once. Separately, the same data were catalogued under a study of T cells in Graves' hyperthyroidism and ophthalmopathy. That paper notes: Model-based prediction identified ophthalmopathy a median approximately 6 months prior to its onset.

The input for sequencing was peripheral blood mononuclear cells (PBMCs), taken at new diagnosis, from a patient treated with antithyroid drugs. The source is a woman in her late teens or twenties with Graves disease. This chain connects TRBV6-1 to TRBJ2-5; 10 bases are a match to TRBD2. CDR3 in amino acids: CASTGGSGRAGETQYF. DNA of the CDR3: TGTGCCAGCACAGGTGGAAGCGGGAGGGCCGGGGAGACCCAGTACTTC.